This record concerns one T cell receptor (beta chain) sequence. The data stem from a study of T cell changes during pregnancy in multiple sclerosis. This table comes from immunoSEQ multiplex PCR, and its TCRdb copy is limited to in-frame clones, with some not included. The table shows roughly 40,000 clones, with about 91% occurring only once. Trimming cost V 0 bases and J 2 bases, with 10 bases left between them. CDR1 and CDR2 from the germline V gene are SGDLS and YYNGEE. This CDR3 has 15 amino acids. The sample was CD4+ T cells from peripheral blood mononuclear cells, taken before pregnancy. V is TRBV9 and J is TRBJ2-3; D may be TRBD2 (5 bases). The TCR originated in a female donor with multiple sclerosis, enrolled in a pregnancy study. CDR3 bases: TGTGCCAGCAGCGTAGGAAGCGGACTCACAGATACGCAGTATTTT. Its protein is CASSVGSGLTDTQYF. The full variable domain, rest sourced from reference TRBV9 and TRBJ2-3, is DSGVTQTPKHLITATGQRVTLRCSPRSGDLSVYWYQQSLDQGLQFLIQYYNGEERAKGNILERFSAQQFPDLHSELNLSSLELGDSALYFCASSVGSGLTDTQYFGPGTRLTVL.